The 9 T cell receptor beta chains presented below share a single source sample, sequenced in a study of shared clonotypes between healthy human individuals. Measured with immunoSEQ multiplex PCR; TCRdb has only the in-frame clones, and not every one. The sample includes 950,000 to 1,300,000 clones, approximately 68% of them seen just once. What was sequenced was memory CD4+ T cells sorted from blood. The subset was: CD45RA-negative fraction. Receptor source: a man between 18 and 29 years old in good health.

This chain's CDR3 is CASSSLRDTQYF. The CDR3 nucleotides are TGTGCCAGCAGTTCCCTTAGGGATACGCAGTATTTT. This chain uses TRBV7-2 with TRBJ2-3; D not resolved. The CDR3 extends over 12 amino acids. V lost 6 bases and J lost 6, with 10 bases in between. CDR1 and CDR2 (germline): SGHTA, FQGNSA.

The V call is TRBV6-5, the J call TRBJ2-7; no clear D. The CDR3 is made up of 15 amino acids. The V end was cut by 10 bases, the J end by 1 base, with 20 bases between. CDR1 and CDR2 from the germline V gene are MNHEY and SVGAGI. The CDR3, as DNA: TGTGCCACCCTCCCCCGGCTAGGGAATTCCTACGAGCAGTACTTC. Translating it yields CATLPRLGNSYEQYF.

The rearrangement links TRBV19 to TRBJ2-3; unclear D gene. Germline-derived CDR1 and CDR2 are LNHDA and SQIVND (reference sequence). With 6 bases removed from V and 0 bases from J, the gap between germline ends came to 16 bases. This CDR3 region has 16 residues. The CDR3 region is CASSDLQFTSTDTQYF. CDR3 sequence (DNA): TGTGCCAGTAGCGACCTACAGTTTACTAGCACAGATACGCAGTATTTT. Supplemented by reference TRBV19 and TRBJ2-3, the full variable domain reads DGGITQSPKYLFRKEGQNVTLSCEQNLNHDAMYWYRQDPGQGLRLIYYSQIVNDFQKGDIAEGYSVSREKKESFPLTVTSAQKNPTAFYLCASSDLQFTSTDTQYFGPGTRLTVL.

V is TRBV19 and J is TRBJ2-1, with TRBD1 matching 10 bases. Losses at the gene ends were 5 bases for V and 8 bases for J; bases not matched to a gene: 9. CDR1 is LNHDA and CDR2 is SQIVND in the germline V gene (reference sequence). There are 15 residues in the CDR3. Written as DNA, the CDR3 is TGTGCCAGTAGTGAGAAATGGGACAGGGGCCATGAGCAGTTCTTC. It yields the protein CASSEKWDRGHEQFF.

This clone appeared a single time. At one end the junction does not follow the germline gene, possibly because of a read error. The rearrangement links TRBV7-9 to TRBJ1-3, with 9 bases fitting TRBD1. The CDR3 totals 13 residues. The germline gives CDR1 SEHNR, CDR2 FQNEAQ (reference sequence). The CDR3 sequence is CASSAWAGTGTHF. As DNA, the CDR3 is TGTGCCAGCAGCGCTTGGGCGGGGACAGGGACTCATTTT. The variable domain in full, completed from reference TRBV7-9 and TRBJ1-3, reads DTGVSQNPRHKITKRGQNVTFRCDPISEHNRLYWYRQTLGQGPEFLTYFQNEAQLEKSRLLSDRFSAERPKGSFSTLEIQRTEQGDSAMYLCASSAWAGTGTHFGEGSWLTVV.

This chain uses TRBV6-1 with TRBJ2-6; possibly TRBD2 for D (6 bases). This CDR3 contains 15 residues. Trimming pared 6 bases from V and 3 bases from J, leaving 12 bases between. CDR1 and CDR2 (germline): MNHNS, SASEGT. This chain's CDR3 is CASRTQEGGANVLTF. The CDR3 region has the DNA TGTGCCAGCAGGACCCAGGAGGGTGGGGCCAACGTCCTGACTTTC.

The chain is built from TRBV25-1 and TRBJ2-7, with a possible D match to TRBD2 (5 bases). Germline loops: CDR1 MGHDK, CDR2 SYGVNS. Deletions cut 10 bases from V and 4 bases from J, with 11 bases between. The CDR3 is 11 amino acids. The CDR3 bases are TGTGCCACCAGGACTCTGTACGAGCAGTACTTC. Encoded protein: CATRTLYEQYF.

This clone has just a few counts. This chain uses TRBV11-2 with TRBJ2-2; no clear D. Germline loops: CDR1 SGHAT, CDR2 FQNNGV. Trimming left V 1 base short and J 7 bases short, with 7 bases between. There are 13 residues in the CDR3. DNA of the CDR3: TGTGCCAGCAGCTTAGCTGAGTTCGGGGAGCTGTTTTTT. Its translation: CASSLAEFGELFF.

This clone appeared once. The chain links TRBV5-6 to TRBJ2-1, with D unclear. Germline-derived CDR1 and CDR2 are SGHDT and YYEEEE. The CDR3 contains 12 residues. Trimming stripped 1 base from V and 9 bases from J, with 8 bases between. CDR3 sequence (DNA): TGTGCCAGCAGCTTGCTGTCAAGTGAGCAGTTCTTC. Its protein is CASSLLSSEQFF.